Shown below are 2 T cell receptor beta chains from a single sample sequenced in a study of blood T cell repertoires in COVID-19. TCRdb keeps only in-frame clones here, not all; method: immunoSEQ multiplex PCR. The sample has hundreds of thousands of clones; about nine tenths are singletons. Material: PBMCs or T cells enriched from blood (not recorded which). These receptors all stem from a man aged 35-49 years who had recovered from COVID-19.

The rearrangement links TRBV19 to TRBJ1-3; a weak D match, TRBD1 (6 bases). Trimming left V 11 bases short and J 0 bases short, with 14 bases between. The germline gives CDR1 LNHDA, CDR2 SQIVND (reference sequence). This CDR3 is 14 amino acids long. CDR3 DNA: TGTGCCGCCCTGGGGGGGCCCTCTGGAAACACCATATATTTT. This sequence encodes CAALGGPSGNTIYF.

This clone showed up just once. In DNA form, the CDR3 reads TGTGCCAGCAGCCAAGAGAGTTATGGCTACACCTTC. Translated, it gives CASSQESYGYTF. V gene TRBV14 combines with J gene TRBJ1-2; D is unclear. V was trimmed by 0 bases and J by 5 bases, leaving 4 bases between them. This CDR3 has 12 residues. The germline V gene encodes CDR1 SGHDN and CDR2 FVKESK.